What follows is one T cell receptor (beta chain) and its context. Its antigen remains unknown. Trimming cost V 6 bases and J 6 bases; bases outside gene matches: 6. This CDR3 contains 13 residues. CDR1 and CDR2 from the germline V gene are SEHNR and FQNEAQ (reference sequence). This entry belongs to a study of cytomegalovirus exposure and HLA in healthy donors. Study-wide findings and caveats: It was likely that a cluster of highly shared sequence variants was a sequencing artifact.

The PCR had 60 Vbeta and 13 Jbeta primers. Repertoires were generated with immunoSEQ multiplex PCR, while TCRdb's copy carries only in-frame clones and drops some. The table lists about 190,000 clones, roughly four fifths of them singletons. The chain couples TRBV7-9 to TRBJ1-2, with 8 nucleotides matching TRBD1. The sequencing input was PBMCs. The receptor was isolated from a woman under 30 in good health and CMV-seronegative. This chain's CDR3 is CASSFDRGHGYTF. CDR3 bases: TGTGCCAGCAGTTTTGACAGGGGTCATGGCTACACCTTC.